This entry lists 5 T cell receptor beta chains sequenced from one sample in a study of blood T cell repertoires in COVID-19. Repertoires were generated with immunoSEQ multiplex PCR, while TCRdb's copy carries only in-frame clones and drops some. This repertoire shows about 110,000 clones, around 89% found once; its top ten account for approximately 1%. Sequences were obtained from peripheral blood. Receptor source: a human donor in a cohort sampled during active COVID-19.

This chain's CDR3 is CASSLDPAGDTQYF. The CDR3 DNA reads TGCGCCAGCAGCTTGGACCCGGCGGGAGATACGCAGTATTTT. The chain joins TRBV5-1 to TRBJ2-3; perhaps TRBD2 as D (5 bases). Germline CDR1 is SGHRS and CDR2 is YFSETQ. The V and J ends lost 0 bases and 5 bases respectively, with 10 bases between them. The CDR3 is made up of 14 amino acids.

CDR3 sequence (DNA): TGTGCCAGCAGTTTAGATACGGGGGTGGTGCAGTTCTTC. Its translation: CASSLDTGVVQFF. The chain links TRBV12-3 or TRBV12-4 to TRBJ2-1; weak D call: TRBD2 (6 bases). The CDR3 runs to 13 residues. Deletions cut 1 base from V and 12 bases from J, with 13 bases between.

This clone was seen a handful of times. J is TRBJ1-6 and V is TRBV7-8; D uncertain. The CDR3 has 17 amino acids. Germline assignment: CDR1 SGHVS and CDR2 FQNEAQ. Trimming cost V 5 bases and J 5 bases, with 19 bases left between them. The CDR3 reads CASSNRPPGSHNSPLHF. CDR3 coding DNA: TGTGCCAGCAGCAACCGTCCGCCGGGATCTCATAATTCACCCCTCCACTTT.

The chain combines TRBV19 with TRBJ2-7; D ambiguous. The V end was cut by 7 bases, the J end by 2 bases, with 9 bases between. The CDR3 contains 12 residues. Per germline, CDR1 LNHDA and CDR2 SQIVND (reference sequence). The CDR3 DNA reads TGTGCCAGTACCCCCTTTCCCTACGAGCAGTACTTC. It is translated as CASTPFPYEQYF.

The V call is TRBV5-6, the J call TRBJ1-6; D is unclear. The CDR3 covers 16 residues. Germline V gene sequence: CDR1 SGHDT, CDR2 YYEEEE. V was clipped by 2 bases and J by 0 bases, with 9 bases between them. CDR3 in amino acids: CASSLSPGSYNSPLHF. As DNA, the CDR3 is TGTGCCAGCAGCTTAAGCCCTGGCTCCTATAATTCACCCCTCCACTTT.